What follows are 30 T cell receptor beta chains derived from one specimen sequenced in a study of blood T cell repertoires in COVID-19. Sequenced by immunoSEQ multiplex PCR; TCRdb stores in-frame clones only, minus some. There are about 180,000 clones in the sample; about 90% occur only once, and around 1.2% lies in the top ten. Sequencing was performed on PBMCs or T cells enriched from blood (not recorded which). All receptors derive from a human donor with acute COVID-19. The donor label of this sample is uncertain.

V and J are TRBV7-8 and TRBJ2-7; a weak D match, TRBD2 (5 bases). Germline CDR1 reads SGHVS; CDR2 reads FQNEAQ. There are 14 residues in the CDR3. V lost 5 bases and J lost 6, with 17 bases in between. The CDR3 reads CASSPLDLWGEQYF. The CDR3 DNA reads TGTGCCAGCAGCCCCCTGGACTTGTGGGGCGAGCAGTACTTC.

The rearrangement uses TRBV11-2 and TRBJ1-1; unclear D gene. Germline CDR1 and CDR2: SGHAT and FQNNGV. The V gene lost 5 bases and the J gene lost 0 bases, with 13 bases spanning the gap. The CDR3 covers 15 residues. The CDR3 protein is CASSPSGIMNTEAFF. The CDR3 bases are TGTGCCAGCAGCCCCTCGGGGATCATGAACACTGAAGCTTTCTTT.

The chain uses TRBV24-1 and TRBJ2-7; possibly TRBD1 for D (7 bases). Germline values: CDR1 KGHDR, CDR2 SFDVKD. The CDR3 loop spans 13 amino acids. V dropped 2 bases and J dropped 5 bases, with 9 bases sitting between them. The CDR3: CATSDSRGDEQYF. DNA for the CDR3: TGTGCCACCAGTGATTCCAGGGGGGACGAGCAGTACTTC.

This clone was counted once. The J gene is TRBJ1-3, the V gene TRBV9, with D possibly being TRBD1 (5 bases). Trimming took 3 bases from V and 2 from J, leaving 6 bases between them. There are 13 residues in the CDR3. Germline CDR1 reads SGDLS; CDR2 reads YYNGEE. The CDR3 bases are TGTGCCAGCAGCGAGGGGACTGGAAACACCATATATTTT. This sequence encodes CASSEGTGNTIYF.

The chain combines TRBV5-4 with TRBJ2-3; possible D gene TRBD2, 6 bases. V was clipped by 0 bases and J by 0 bases, with 14 bases between them. The CDR3 is 17 residues long. Germline values: CDR1 SGHNT, CDR2 YYREEE (reference sequence). The DNA of the CDR3 is TGTGCCAGCAGCTTGGTCCAATCAGGGACTAGCACAGATACGCAGTATTTT. Encoded protein: CASSLVQSGTSTDTQYF.

The chain uses TRBV3-1 (or the pseudogene TRBV3-2) and TRBJ1-1, with unresolved D. The germline CDR1 and CDR2 sequences are LGHDT and YNNKEL (reference sequence). V was trimmed by 1 base and J by 6 bases, leaving 9 bases between them. The CDR3 contains 13 residues. CDR3 loop: CASSQAGRAEAFF. CDR3 nucleotide sequence: TGTGCCAGCAGCCAAGCGGGGAGGGCTGAAGCTTTCTTT.

V and J are TRBV29-1 and TRBJ2-1, with 8 nucleotides matching TRBD1. Looked up from germline, CDR1 is SQVTM and CDR2 is ANQGSEA. Trimming cost V 2 bases and J 7 bases; bases outside gene matches: 10. This CDR3 contains 15 residues. The CDR3 bases are TGCAGCGTTGAACGTCGCGGGACAGGTCGGAATGAGCAGTTCTTC. Translated: CSVERRGTGRNEQFF.

The gene calls are TRBV28 and TRBJ2-1; the match to TRBD1 covers 8 bases. With V trimmed by 6 bases and J by 4 bases, 23 bases remained unmatched. The CDR3 totals 20 residues. Germline V gene sequence: CDR1 MDHEN, CDR2 SYDVKM. The CDR3 region is CASSHRGARITPRWYNEQFF. The CDR3 DNA is TGTGCCAGCAGCCACAGGGGGGCTAGAATTACCCCCCGCTGGTACAATGAGCAGTTCTTC.

The rearrangement links TRBV6-1 to TRBJ2-7; weak D call: TRBD1 (6 bases). The ends were cut back, 5 bases at V and 7 bases at J, with 9 bases in the middle. Germline V lookup: CDR1 MNHNS, CDR2 SASEGT. The CDR3 contains 11 residues. This CDR3 is CASSTGREQYF. The CDR3, as DNA: TGTGCCAGCAGTACAGGGAGAGAGCAGTACTTC.

The V and J genes are TRBV2 and TRBJ2-1; D is perhaps TRBD1 (6 bases). Germline V gives CDR1 SNHLY, CDR2 FYNNEI. V was pared by 8 bases and J by 0 bases, with 11 bases between. The CDR3 is 14 residues long. CDR3 nucleotides: TGTGCCAGCCAGCAGGGGAGCTCCTACAATGAGCAGTTCTTC. This encodes CASQQGSSYNEQFF.

The chain uses TRBV3-1 (or the pseudogene TRBV3-2) and TRBJ2-3, with D possibly matching TRBD1 (5 bases). The V gene lost 3 bases and the J gene lost 1 base, with 5 bases spanning the gap. The CDR3 length is 13 residues. The germline V gene has CDR1 LGHDT and CDR2 YNNKEL (reference sequence). The CDR3 region is CASSHRGTDTQYF. The CDR3 DNA reads as TGTGCCAGCAGCCACAGGGGCACAGATACGCAGTATTTT.

The genes are TRBV6-5 and TRBJ2-7; TRBD1 might be the D (5 bases). Deletions cut 0 bases from V and 2 bases from J, with 14 bases between. Germline CDR1 reads MNHEY; CDR2 reads SVGAGI. The CDR3 is made up of 16 amino acids. The CDR3 loop reads CASSYSLWQGAYEQYF. For the CDR3, the DNA is TGTGCCAGCAGTTACTCCCTCTGGCAGGGCGCCTACGAGCAGTACTTC.

V is TRBV5-1 and J is TRBJ2-3, with D tentatively TRBD2 (6 bases). The germline V gene has CDR1 SGHRS and CDR2 YFSETQ. This CDR3 region has 16 residues. The germline V and J ends were trimmed by 0 bases and 0 bases, with 11 bases remaining between them. CDR3 in DNA: TGCGCCAGCAGCTTGGCCGGAGGGCCTAGCACAGATACGCAGTATTTT. Translating it yields CASSLAGGPSTDTQYF.

The rearrangement links TRBV2 to TRBJ2-7; D possibly corresponds to TRBD2 (5 bases). V lost 4 bases and J lost 3, with 16 bases in between. The CDR3 spans 15 residues. Per germline, CDR1 SNHLY and CDR2 FYNNEI. This CDR3 reads CASSVSGQPYYEQYF. The CDR3 coding sequence is TGTGCCAGCAGTGTAAGCGGTCAGCCTTACTACGAGCAGTACTTC.

The chain has TRBV11-2 and TRBJ2-3; 7 bases are a match to TRBD1. The J segment lost 4 bases and the V segment lost 5 bases, leaving 18 bases of the junction unmatched. The germline CDR1 and CDR2 sequences are SGHAT and FQNNGV. The CDR3 has 18 amino acids. The CDR3 sequence is CASSDPVVRGPRADTQYF. The CDR3 nucleotides read TGTGCCAGCAGCGACCCCGTCGTAAGGGGGCCCCGAGCAGATACGCAGTATTTT. Full variable domain (missing parts from reference TRBV11-2 and TRBJ2-3): EAGVAQSPRYKIIEKRQSVAFWCNPISGHATLYWYQQILGQGPKLLIQFQNNGVVDDSQLPKDRFSAERLKGVDSTLKIQPAKLEDSAVYLCASSDPVVRGPRADTQYFGPGTRLTVL.

The gene calls are TRBV24-1 and TRBJ2-1; 7 bases map to TRBD2. Trimming removed 5 bases from V and 7 bases from J; junction bases left unmatched: 7. Per germline, CDR1 KGHDR and CDR2 SFDVKD. This CDR3 is built from 14 residues. CDR3 sequence reads: CATSGGGGKNEQFF. The CDR3 coding sequence is TGTGCCACCAGTGGGGGGGGAGGGAAGAATGAGCAGTTCTTC.

This clone was found a few times. The chain has TRBV5-1 and TRBJ1-1; 11 bases align to TRBD1. The ends lost 8 bases at V and 3 bases at J; junction bases unmatched: 6. The germline V gene encodes CDR1 SGHRS and CDR2 YFSETQ. This CDR3 contains 14 residues. The CDR3 sequence is CASRTGGSDTEAFF. CDR3 in DNA: TGCGCCAGTAGGACAGGGGGCTCGGACACTGAAGCTTTCTTT.

The chain employs TRBV7-3 and TRBJ1-1, with D possibly matching TRBD1 (5 bases). CDR1 SGHTA and CDR2 FQGTGA come from the germline V gene. This CDR3 contains 13 residues. V lost 5 bases and J lost 2, with 9 bases in between. CDR3 sequence reads: CASSRGTNTEAFF. The DNA for the CDR3 is TGTGCCAGCAGCCGAGGGACTAACACTGAAGCTTTCTTT.

The chain joins TRBV4-2 to TRBJ1-3; D call uncertain. CDR1 and CDR2 (germline): LGHNA, YNFKEQ. This CDR3 has 16 amino acids. The V end lost 7 bases, the J end lost 0 bases, and 16 bases lay between the germline ends. CDR3 region: CASTPIGRDSGNTIYF. Written as DNA, the CDR3 is TGTGCCAGCACCCCGATCGGCCGGGACTCTGGAAACACCATATATTTT.

This chain uses TRBV9 with TRBJ2-3; D might be TRBD2 (7 bases). Germline V lookup: CDR1 SGDLS, CDR2 YYNGEE. This CDR3 has 14 amino acids. Trimming cost V 2 bases and J 1 base, with 8 bases left between them. The chain's CDR3 is CASSVGGRTDTQYF. CDR3 DNA sequence: TGTGCCAGCAGCGTGGGGGGGCGCACAGATACGCAGTATTTT.

DNA of the CDR3: TGTGCCAGCAGCCACAGGGGAGACTATGGCTACACCTTC. Its translation: CASSHRGDYGYTF. V and J are TRBV14 and TRBJ1-2; TRBD1 might be the D (6 bases). Trimming shortened V by 3 bases and J by 3 bases, and 8 bases separated the two germline ends. The CDR3 totals 13 residues. Germline V lookup: CDR1 SGHDN, CDR2 FVKESK.

V is TRBV7-3 and J is TRBJ2-1; D perhaps matches TRBD2 (6 bases). Deletions cut 5 bases from V and 3 bases from J, with 14 bases between. The CDR3 runs 15 residues. Germline V lookup: CDR1 SGHTA, CDR2 FQGTGA. In DNA, the CDR3 is TGTGCCAGCAGCCCCTATCTGGGGGGCTACAATGAGCAGTTCTTC. Translation: CASSPYLGGYNEQFF.

This clone has a handful of counts. The chain has TRBV7-2 and TRBJ1-6; tentatively, D is TRBD1 (6 bases). Germline lookup yields CDR1 SGHTA and CDR2 FQGNSA. The V gene lost 5 bases and the J gene lost 7 bases, with 15 bases spanning the gap. The CDR3 is 15 amino acids. In DNA, the CDR3 is TGTGCCAGCAGCCCTTTGACAGGCTCAAATTCACCCCTCCACTTT. Translated, it gives CASSPLTGSNSPLHF. Based on the CDR3 plus reference TRBV7-2 and TRBJ1-6, the full variable domain is GAGVSQSPSNKVTEKGKDVELRCDPISGHTALYWYRQSLGQGLEFLIYFQGNSAPDKSGLPSDRFSAERTGGSVSTLTIQRTQQEDSAVYLCASSPLTGSNSPLHFGNGTRLTVT.

V and J are TRBV5-1 and TRBJ1-6; a weak D match, TRBD1 (6 bases). Germline V gives CDR1 SGHRS, CDR2 YFSETQ. Trimming stripped 3 bases from V and 5 bases from J, with 18 bases between. This CDR3 has 17 residues. CDR3 in DNA: TGCGCCAGCAGCTCAGCTTTTGGACAGCCTGATAATTCACCCCTCCACTTT. Amino acids: CASSSAFGQPDNSPLHF.

The rearrangement links TRBV30 to TRBJ1-1; D remains unclear. Trimming left V 5 bases short and J 4 bases short, with 20 bases between. Germline values: CDR1 GTSNPN, CDR2 SVGIG (reference sequence). The CDR3 runs 15 residues. The CDR3 here is CAWHFMVPAGTEAFF. In DNA, the CDR3 is TGTGCCTGGCACTTCATGGTCCCGGCGGGCACTGAAGCTTTCTTT.

The rearrangement uses TRBV9 and TRBJ1-2; D unclear. The V gene's germline CDR1 is SGDLS and CDR2 YYNGEE. The ends were cut back, 0 bases at V and 8 bases at J, with 8 bases in the middle. This CDR3 has 12 amino acids. In nucleotides, the CDR3 is TGTGCCAGCAGCGTAGGAAATGGCGGCTACACCTTC. It is translated as CASSVGNGGYTF.

The V call is TRBV18, the J call TRBJ1-1, with a weak D call TRBD1 (6 bases). Looked up from germline, CDR1 is KGHSH and CDR2 is LQKENI. The CDR3 spans 13 residues. Trimming shortened V by 6 bases and J by 5 bases, and 13 bases separated the two germline ends. CDR3 loop: CASSSQGETEAFF. In DNA, the CDR3 is TGTGCCAGCTCGTCACAGGGAGAGACTGAAGCTTTCTTT.

The CDR3 DNA sequence: TGTGCCAGCAGCCAACCTACAGAAAACACCGGGGAGCTGTTTTTT. Translated, it gives CASSQPTENTGELFF. J is TRBJ2-2 and V is TRBV3-1 (or the pseudogene TRBV3-2); D is ambiguous. The CDR3 covers 15 residues. The V gene lost 2 bases and the J gene lost 2 bases, with 9 bases spanning the gap. Looked up from germline, CDR1 is LGHDT and CDR2 is YNNKEL (reference sequence).

The rearrangement joins TRBV5-1 to TRBJ2-3; the D gene is possibly TRBD2 (5 bases). Trimming cost V 0 bases and J 0 bases, with 8 bases left between them. The length of the CDR3 is 15 residues. The V gene's germline CDR1 is SGHRS and CDR2 YFSETQ. The DNA of the CDR3 is TGCGCCAGCAGCTTGGACGGGGTAAGCACAGATACGCAGTATTTT. Translation: CASSLDGVSTDTQYF.

The chain combines TRBV6-4 with TRBJ1-1; 8 bases align to TRBD1. The CDR3 totals 16 residues. Germline V gene data show CDR1 as MRHNA and CDR2 as SNTAGT. V dropped 11 bases and J dropped 1; count of bases not matched to a gene: 15. The CDR3 nucleotides read TGTGCCGGCACTCCCAGACAGGGGAGGACGAACACTGAAGCTTTCTTT. Translated, it gives CAGTPRQGRTNTEAFF.